This TCR beta chain derives from a study of siplizumab effects on memory and regulatory T cells. Looked up from germline, CDR1 is KGHSH and CDR2 is LQKENI. CDR3 size: 15 residues. V lost 1 base to trimming and J lost 4 bases, with 13 bases between them. Per-sample assaying covered roughly 93,000 TCR templates. Here immunoSEQ multiplex PCR was the method, and the copy in TCRdb shows in-frame clones only, minus some. Here the sample spans approximately 92,000 clones, around 94% being singletons. Study-wide results and limits: Tregs proliferating in siplizumab cultures lacked confirmation of their suppressive function. It was not possible to assign a naive or memory phenotype to roughly 80-97% of proliferating CD4+ or CD8+ clones. In the presence of siplizumab, alloreactive sequences traceable to unstimulated CD4+ memory cells were significantly reduced.

On this clone: Its antigen is still unknown.

The chain employs TRBV18 and TRBJ1-2; D uncertain. This receptor was identified in a human donor in good health. Sequenced input: non-Treg CD4+ T cells sorted from blood. The CDR3 nucleotides are TGTGCCAGCTCACCACAGGCCCCTGGCGGCTATGGCTACACCTTC. It codes for CASSPQAPGGYGYTF.